This TCR beta chain came from a study of T cell repertoires in cytomegalovirus infection. Study summary: Indicated by public TCR beta signatures were CMV infection and matching HLA type. Whole-study findings and limits: There were HLA-C-restricted CMV-specific TCR beta clonotypes dominating the ex vivo response.

To note about this clonotype: The antigen is unknown.

MiXCR was run by TCRdb on the reads, yielding one entry per CDR3 protein. The profile shows about 160,000 distinct CDR3 sequences, roughly 18% of them singletons. Germline V gives CDR1 SQVTM, CDR2 ANQGSEA. CDR3 size: 14 residues. Unmatched junction bases numbered 3, after V lost 1 base and J lost 3 bases. The specimen was CD8+ T cells from PBMCs. The sequence was obtained from a human donor in good health (CMV status not recorded). Some clones in this sample may be carry-over from other donors' samples. The rearrangement links TRBV29-1 to TRBJ2-1; TRBD1 agrees at 7 bases. For the CDR3, the DNA is TGCAGCGTTGAAGGACAGGGTCTCTACAATGAGCAGTTCTTC. It yields the protein CSVEGQGLYNEQFF.